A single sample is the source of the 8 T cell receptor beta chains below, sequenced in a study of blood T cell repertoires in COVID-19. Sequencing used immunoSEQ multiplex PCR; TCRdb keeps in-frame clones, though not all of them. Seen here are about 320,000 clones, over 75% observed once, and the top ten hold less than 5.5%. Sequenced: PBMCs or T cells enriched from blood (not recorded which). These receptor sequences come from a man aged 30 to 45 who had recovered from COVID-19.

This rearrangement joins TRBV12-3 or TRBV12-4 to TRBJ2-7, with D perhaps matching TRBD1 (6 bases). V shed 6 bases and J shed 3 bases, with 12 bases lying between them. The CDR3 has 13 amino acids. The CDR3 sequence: CASSPRRGYEQYF. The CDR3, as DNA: TGTGCCAGCAGCCCTCGCAGGGGCTACGAGCAGTACTTC.

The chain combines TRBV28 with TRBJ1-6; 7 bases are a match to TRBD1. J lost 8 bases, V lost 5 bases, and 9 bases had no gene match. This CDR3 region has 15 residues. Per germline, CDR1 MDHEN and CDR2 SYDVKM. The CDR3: CASSLTGWADSPLHF. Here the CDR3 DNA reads TGTGCCAGCAGTCTGACAGGGTGGGCGGATTCACCCCTCCACTTT.

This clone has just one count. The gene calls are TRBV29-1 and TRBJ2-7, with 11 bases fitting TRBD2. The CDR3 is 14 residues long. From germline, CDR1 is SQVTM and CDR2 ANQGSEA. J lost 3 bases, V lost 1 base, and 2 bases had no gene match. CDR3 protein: CSVEGLAGGYEQYF. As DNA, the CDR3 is TGCAGCGTTGAAGGTCTAGCGGGGGGCTACGAGCAGTACTTC.

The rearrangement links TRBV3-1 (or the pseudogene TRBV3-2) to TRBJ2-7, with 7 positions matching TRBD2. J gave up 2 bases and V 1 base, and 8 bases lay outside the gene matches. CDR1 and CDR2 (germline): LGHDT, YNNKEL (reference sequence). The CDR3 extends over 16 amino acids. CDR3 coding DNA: TGTGCCAGCAGCCAAGGGCCGGGACTACAGGCCTACGAGCAGTACTTC. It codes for CASSQGPGLQAYEQYF.

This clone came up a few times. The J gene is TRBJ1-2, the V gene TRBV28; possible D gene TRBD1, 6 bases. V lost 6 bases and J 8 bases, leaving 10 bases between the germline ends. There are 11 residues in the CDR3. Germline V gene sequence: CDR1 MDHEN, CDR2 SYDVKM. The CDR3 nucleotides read TGTGCCAGCAGCCAGGGGAAGGGCTACACCTTC. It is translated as CASSQGKGYTF.

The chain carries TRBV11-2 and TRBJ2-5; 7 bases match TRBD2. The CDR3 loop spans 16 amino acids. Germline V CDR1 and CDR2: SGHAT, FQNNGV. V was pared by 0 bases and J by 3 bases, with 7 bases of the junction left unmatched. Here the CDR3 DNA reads TGTGCCAGCAGCTTAGAAGTCCAGGGAGGGGAAGAGACCCAGTACTTC. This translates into CASSLEVQGGEETQYF.

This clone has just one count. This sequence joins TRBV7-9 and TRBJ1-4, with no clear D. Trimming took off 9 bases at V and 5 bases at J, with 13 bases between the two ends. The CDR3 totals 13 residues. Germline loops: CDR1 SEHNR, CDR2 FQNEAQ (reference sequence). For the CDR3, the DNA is TGTGCCAGTTCAGACGGGTGGAATGAAAAACTGTTTTTT. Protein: CASSDGWNEKLFF.

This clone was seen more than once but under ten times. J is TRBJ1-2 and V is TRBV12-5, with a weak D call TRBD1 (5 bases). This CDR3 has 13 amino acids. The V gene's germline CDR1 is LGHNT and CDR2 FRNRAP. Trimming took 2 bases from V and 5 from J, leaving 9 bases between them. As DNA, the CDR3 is TGTGCTAGTGGTTTGCAGGGCACTTATGGCTACACCTTC. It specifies CASGLQGTYGYTF.